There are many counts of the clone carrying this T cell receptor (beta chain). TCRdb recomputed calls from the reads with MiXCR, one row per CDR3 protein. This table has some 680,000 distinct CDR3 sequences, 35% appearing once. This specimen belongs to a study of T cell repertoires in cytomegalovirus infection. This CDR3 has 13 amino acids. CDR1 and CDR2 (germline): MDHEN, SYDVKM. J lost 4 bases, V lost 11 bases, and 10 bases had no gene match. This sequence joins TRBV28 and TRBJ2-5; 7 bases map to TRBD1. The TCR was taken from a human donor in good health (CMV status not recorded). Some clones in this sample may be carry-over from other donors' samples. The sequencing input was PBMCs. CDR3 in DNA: TGTGCCGGGCGACGACAGGGTCGAGAGACCCAGTACTTC. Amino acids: CAGRRQGRETQYF.